The 32 T cell receptor beta chains below all came from one sample that was sequenced in a study of cytomegalovirus exposure and HLA in healthy donors. The PCR had 60 Vbeta and 13 Jbeta primers. Here immunoSEQ multiplex PCR was the method, and the copy in TCRdb shows in-frame clones only, minus some. This sample has fewer than 200,000 clones, with around 77% found just once. The specimen was PBMCs. The receptor source for this set is a man between 60 and 70 years old in good health and CMV-seronegative.

V and J are TRBV5-1 and TRBJ2-2, with 11 bases fitting TRBD2. V gave up 2 bases and J gave up 6 bases; unmatched junction bases: 3. Looked up from germline, CDR1 is SGHRS and CDR2 is YFSETQ. CDR3 length: 15 residues. CDR3 in amino acids: CASSFPSGRSGELFF. The CDR3 nucleotides are TGCGCCAGCAGCTTTCCTAGCGGGAGGTCCGGGGAGCTGTTTTTT. Full variable domain (missing parts from reference TRBV5-1 and TRBJ2-2): KAGVTQTPRYLIKTRGQQVTLSCSPISGHRSVSWYQQTPGQGLQFLFEYFSETQRNKGNFPGRFSGRQFSNSRSEMNVSTLELGDSALYLCASSFPSGRSGELFFGEGSRLTVL.

This chain connects TRBV5-1 to TRBJ2-1; TRBD2 is a possible D gene (6 bases). The ends were cut back, 4 bases at V and 5 bases at J, with 16 bases in the middle. Germline CDR1 reads SGHRS; CDR2 reads YFSETQ. This CDR3 has 15 residues. CDR3 sequence reads: CASSPGLFSHNEQFF. The CDR3 DNA follows: TGCGCCAGCAGCCCTGGACTATTTTCGCACAATGAGCAGTTCTTC.

The V gene is TRBV7-3, the J gene TRBJ2-3; 9 bases map to TRBD2. The V and J ends lost 2 bases and 4 bases, in that order; junction bases with no gene match: 4. The CDR3 totals 15 residues. Germline V gene lookup returns CDR1 SGHTA and CDR2 FQGTGA. The CDR3 protein is CASSLGVAGADTQYF. For the CDR3, the DNA is TGTGCCAGCAGCTTAGGGGTAGCGGGAGCAGATACGCAGTATTTT. The entire variable domain, with the rest obtained from reference TRBV7-3 and TRBJ2-3, is as follows: GAGVSQTPSNKVTEKGKYVELRCDPISGHTALYWYRQSLGQGPEFLIYFQGTGAADDSGLPNDRFFAVRPEGSVSTLKIQRTERGDSAVYLCASSLGVAGADTQYFGPGTRLTVL.

V usage is TRBV5-1 and J usage is TRBJ2-7; 10 bases match TRBD2. The J segment lost 0 bases and the V segment lost 5 bases, leaving 5 bases of the junction unmatched. This CDR3 has 15 amino acids. CDR1 is SGHRS, CDR2 YFSETQ, per germline. For the CDR3, the DNA is TGCGCCAGCAGGCAATCTAGCGGGAGCTCCTACGAGCAGTACTTC. Its protein product is CASRQSSGSSYEQYF.

The V call is TRBV6-6, the J call TRBJ1-2, with a tentative D call TRBD1 (5 bases). The CDR3 sequence is 15 residues long. Germline CDR1 is MNHNY and CDR2 is SVGAGI (reference sequence). The V gene lost 5 bases and the J gene lost 6 bases, with 19 bases spanning the gap. CDR3 sequence reads: CASSPRAGETNGYTF. CDR3 bases: TGTGCCAGCAGTCCTCGAGCGGGGGAGACAAATGGCTACACCTTC.

The chain has TRBV10-3 and TRBJ1-6; 7 bases agree with TRBD1. Germline CDR1 is ENHRY and CDR2 is SYGVKD. The trim removed 0 bases at V and 8 bases at J, leaving 4 bases unmatched. The CDR3 loop spans 15 amino acids. The CDR3 DNA follows: TGTGCCATCAGTGAGTCCTATGACAGGGATTCACCCCTCCACTTT. Translating gives CAISESYDRDSPLHF.

This rearrangement joins TRBV7-6 to TRBJ2-5; 9 positions agree with TRBD2. This CDR3 comprises 17 residues. Germline trimming cut 5 bases from V and 0 bases from J; bases unmatched to any gene: 10. Germline CDR1 SGHVS, CDR2 FNYEAQ. In DNA form, the CDR3 reads TGTGCCAGCAGCCGGGGGCGAAGCGGGGGGTACCAAGAGACCCAGTACTTC. Its translation is CASSRGRSGGYQETQYF.

The genes are TRBV7-9 and TRBJ1-5; the D gene is possibly TRBD1 (5 bases). Germline lookup yields CDR1 SEHNR and CDR2 FQNEAQ (reference sequence). The CDR3 has 14 amino acids. V lost 3 bases, J lost 3 bases, and 9 bases lay in between. The DNA for the CDR3 is TGTGCCAGCAGCTTTGGGGGGACCAATCAGCCCCAGCATTTT. Encoded protein: CASSFGGTNQPQHF.

The chain has TRBV4-2 and TRBJ2-1; tentative D call: TRBD2 (5 bases). CDR1 LGHNA and CDR2 YNFKEQ come from the germline V gene. The CDR3 totals 17 residues. V was shortened by 0 bases and J by 0 bases, with 12 bases between the two germline ends. CDR3 sequence (DNA): TGTGCCAGCAGCCAAGAGGACTTTCCTGACTCCTACAATGAGCAGTTCTTC. It yields the protein CASSQEDFPDSYNEQFF.

CDR3 loop: CASSLGQGYEQYF. DNA of the CDR3: TGTGCCAGCAGCTTAGGACAGGGCTACGAGCAGTACTTC. This chain joins TRBV13 and TRBJ2-7; D is possibly TRBD1 (6 bases). Trimming shortened V by 0 bases and J by 3 bases, and 6 bases separated the two germline ends. The germline V gene has CDR1 PRHDT and CDR2 FYEKMQ (reference sequence). CDR3 length: 13 residues.

The gene calls are TRBV27 and TRBJ2-7; the match to TRBD2 covers 10 bases. This CDR3 is 14 amino acids long. The V gene end was trimmed by 5 bases and the J gene end by 3 bases; junction bases not matched to a gene: 4. Germline CDR1 MNHEY, CDR2 SMNVEV (reference sequence). The chain's CDR3 is CASSPLAGGYEQYF. The CDR3 bases are TGTGCCAGCAGTCCCTTAGCGGGAGGCTACGAGCAGTACTTC.

This clone was observed a few times. The chain has TRBV5-1 and TRBJ2-7; perhaps TRBD2 as D (5 bases). The CDR3 loop spans 17 amino acids. CDR1 is SGHRS, CDR2 YFSETQ, per germline. Deletions cut 4 bases from V and 2 bases from J, with 22 bases between. The CDR3 here is CASSLTDVPGKAYEQYF. CDR3 bases: TGCGCCAGCAGCCTAACTGATGTCCCGGGGAAGGCCTACGAGCAGTACTTC.

Turning to this clone: A junction boundary mismatches the germline segment, possibly from a read error. The chain links TRBV7-9 to TRBJ1-1; D may be TRBD1 (5 bases). Germline CDR1 is SEHNR and CDR2 is FQNEAQ (reference sequence). This CDR3 has 13 amino acids. The CDR3, as DNA: TGTTCCAGCAGCTTCCAGGGCTTAGGTGAAGCTTTCTTT. Translation gives CSSSFQGLGEAFF.

The V and J genes are TRBV7-9 and TRBJ2-1, with 11 nucleotides matching TRBD2. The V gene's germline CDR1 is SEHNR and CDR2 FQNEAQ (reference sequence). The CDR3 runs 14 residues. The junction had 2 bases not matched to a gene; V was cut back by 5 bases and J by 5 bases. CDR3 region: CASSPGLADNEQFF. In DNA form, the CDR3 reads TGTGCCAGCAGCCCGGGACTAGCGGACAATGAGCAGTTCTTC.

The V gene is TRBV29-1, the J gene TRBJ1-1; 8 bases align to TRBD1. The CDR3 covers 13 residues. V shed 6 bases, J shed 4 bases, and the junction held 7 bases outside the gene matches. Germline V gene sequence: CDR1 SQVTM, CDR2 ANQGSEA. CDR3 in amino acids: CSVRTGFSTEAFF. CDR3 sequence (DNA): TGCAGCGTAAGGACAGGGTTTAGCACTGAAGCTTTCTTT.

V usage is TRBV5-4 and J usage is TRBJ2-5, with D perhaps TRBD2 (6 bases). V lost 1 base and J lost 2, with 12 bases in between. The CDR3 runs 15 residues. Germline V lookup: CDR1 SGHNT, CDR2 YYREEE (reference sequence). CDR3 in amino acids: CASSLRGTPQETQYF. CDR3 bases: TGTGCCAGCAGCTTGCGGGGGACTCCTCAAGAGACCCAGTACTTC.

Of note for this clone: Sequence at one end of the junction differs from germline and may be a read error. V usage is TRBV6-5 and J usage is TRBJ1-5; no firm D call. Germline V gives CDR1 MNHEY, CDR2 SVGAGI. The CDR3 consists of 14 residues. Written as DNA, the CDR3 is TGTGCCAGCAGTTACGATAGCCTCAATCAGCCCCAGAATTTT. Protein sequence: CASSYDSLNQPQNF.

This clone has a handful of counts. One junction end disagrees with the germline gene, perhaps due to a read error. The CDR3, as DNA: TGTGCTAGCAGCTTAGCGCGGGCTAGCGGGGGGGCAGAGACCCAGTACTTC. Encoded protein: CASSLARASGGAETQYF. This chain uses TRBV7-7 with TRBJ2-5, with 12 bases that match TRBD2. This CDR3 spans 17 amino acids. In germline, CDR1 is SSHAT, CDR2 FNYEAQ (reference sequence). The variable domain in full, with the rest retrieved from reference TRBV7-7 and TRBJ2-5, is GAGVSQSPRYKVTKRGQDVTLRCDPISSHATLYWYQQALGQGPEFLTYFNYEAQPDKSGLPSDRFSAERPEGSISTLTIQRTEQRDSAMYRCASSLARASGGAETQYFGPGTRLLVL.

The genes are TRBV28 and TRBJ1-2; D is uncertain. V was trimmed by 5 bases and J by 5 bases, leaving 12 bases between them. The CDR3 has 13 residues. Germline lookup yields CDR1 MDHEN and CDR2 SYDVKM. CDR3 residues: CASSGEVTYGYTF. CDR3 bases: TGTGCCAGCAGTGGGGAGGTGACTTATGGCTACACCTTC.

The chain couples TRBV29-1 to TRBJ2-2; 11 nucleotides match TRBD2. The CDR3 covers 16 residues. J was trimmed by 0 bases and V by 6 bases; bases with no gene match: 6. Germline-derived CDR1 and CDR2 are SQVTM and ANQGSEA. The DNA of the CDR3 is TGCAGCGTATCCGGGACTAGCGGTACGAACACCGGGGAGCTGTTTTTT. Protein product: CSVSGTSGTNTGELFF.

This chain uses TRBV5-6 with TRBJ2-7; D unclear. Trimming pared 4 bases from V and 7 bases from J, leaving 12 bases between. Germline CDR1 and CDR2: SGHDT and YYEEEE. The CDR3 contains 12 residues. The CDR3 loop reads CASSVIRREQYF. In DNA form, the CDR3 reads TGTGCCAGCAGCGTAATCCGGCGGGAGCAGTACTTC.

The chain employs TRBV5-4 and TRBJ2-1, with TRBD2 matching over 9 bases. The ends lost 2 bases at V and 4 bases at J; junction bases unmatched: 4. This CDR3 has 15 residues. Germline V lookup: CDR1 SGHNT, CDR2 YYREEE (reference sequence). The CDR3 coding sequence is TGTGCCAGCAGCTTACGACTAGCGGATTACAATGAGCAGTTCTTC. Its protein is CASSLRLADYNEQFF.

This chain joins TRBV5-3 and TRBJ2-2; TRBD2 aligns across 16 bases. TRBV5-3 is sorted into the ORF group, with uncertain function. This CDR3 contains 19 residues. Trimming removed 3 bases from V and 7 bases from J; junction bases left unmatched: 12. CDR3 nucleotides: TGTGCCAGAAGCTACTCTCCGGGACTAGCGGGAGGGCCCCGCGGGGAGCTGTTTTTT. Translated: CARSYSPGLAGGPRGELFF.

The chain employs TRBV6-5 and TRBJ1-1; weak D call: TRBD1 (6 bases). The CDR3 consists of 13 residues. Trimming left V 0 bases short and J 7 bases short, with 9 bases between. CDR1 MNHEY and CDR2 SVGAGI come from the germline V gene. Here the CDR3 reads CASSYSTGYEAFF. CDR3 nucleotide sequence: TGTGCCAGCAGTTACTCGACAGGTTATGAAGCTTTCTTT.

The chain couples TRBV11-1 to TRBJ2-7, with TRBD2 matching 7 bases. The CDR3 has 16 residues. The germline V gene encodes CDR1 SGHAT and CDR2 FQDESV (reference sequence). J gave up 2 bases and V 4 bases, and 11 bases lay outside the gene matches. The DNA for the CDR3 is TGTGCCAGCAGCTCCAACCGGGGCCGGGGGGCCTACGAGCAGTACTTC. It yields the protein CASSSNRGRGAYEQYF.

This chain joins TRBV28 and TRBJ1-5; D perhaps matches TRBD1 (6 bases). The CDR3 spans 12 residues. Germline lookup yields CDR1 MDHEN and CDR2 SYDVKM. V was clipped by 11 bases and J by 1 base, with 9 bases between them. The CDR3 spells CAGTRSNQPQHF. Written as DNA, the CDR3 is TGTGCCGGGACACGAAGCAATCAGCCCCAGCATTTT.

This clone was seen a few times. V usage is TRBV5-1 and J usage is TRBJ2-5; TRBD2 matches 12 bases. J gave up 5 bases and V 3 bases, and 11 bases lay outside the gene matches. The CDR3 extends over 17 amino acids. Germline V lookup: CDR1 SGHRS, CDR2 YFSETQ. In DNA, the CDR3 is TGCGCCAGCAGCTGGGGAGGGACTAGCGGGTTCCGGGAGACCCAGTACTTC. Translating gives CASSWGGTSGFRETQYF.

In its sample, this clone was seen a few times. The CDR3 DNA reads TGCGCCAGCAGCCGTTTATCGGGGGAAAGCTCCTACGAGCAGTACTTC. Encoded protein: CASSRLSGESSYEQYF. This chain joins TRBV5-1 and TRBJ2-7; D possibly corresponds to TRBD2 (6 bases). Germline CDR1 and CDR2: SGHRS and YFSETQ. Trimming cost V 4 bases and J 0 bases, with 17 bases left between them. This CDR3 is built from 16 residues.

The rearrangement uses TRBV9 and TRBJ2-1; 8 bases map to TRBD2. The germline CDR1 and CDR2 sequences are SGDLS and YYNGEE. V shed 0 bases and J 9 bases; nucleotides not matched to a gene: 8. This CDR3 has 15 amino acids. The CDR3 nucleotides read TGTGCCAGCAGCGTAGGGGGCGGGGGGCTGGGTGAGCAGTTCTTC. Encoded protein: CASSVGGGGLGEQFF.

In DNA form, the CDR3 reads TGTGCCAGCAGTTACTCGAAACAGACAACCCAGTACTTC. This encodes CASSYSKQTTQYF. This chain links TRBV6-6 with TRBJ2-5; D ambiguous. Trimming took 0 bases from V and 8 from J, leaving 10 bases between them. The germline CDR1 and CDR2 sequences are MNHNY and SVGAGI (reference sequence). The CDR3 runs 13 residues.

The chain employs TRBV7-3 and TRBJ2-2; a weak D match, TRBD1 (5 bases). The V end lost 0 bases, the J end lost 5 bases, and 10 bases lay between the germline ends. CDR1 is SGHTA and CDR2 is FQGTGA in the germline V gene. The CDR3 consists of 15 residues. CDR3 nucleotide sequence: TGTGCCAGCAGCTTAACGAAGGGGCAAACCGGGGAGCTGTTTTTT. Translated: CASSLTKGQTGELFF.

This clone was found once. This chain uses TRBV19 with TRBJ1-5; tentative D call: TRBD1 (5 bases). Germline CDR1 reads LNHDA; CDR2 reads SQIVND (reference sequence). V shed 3 bases and J shed 3 bases, with 12 bases lying between them. This CDR3 comprises 15 residues. As DNA, the CDR3 is TGTGCCAGTAGTATCGACAGATTAACCAATCAGCCCCAGCATTTT. It is translated as CASSIDRLTNQPQHF.